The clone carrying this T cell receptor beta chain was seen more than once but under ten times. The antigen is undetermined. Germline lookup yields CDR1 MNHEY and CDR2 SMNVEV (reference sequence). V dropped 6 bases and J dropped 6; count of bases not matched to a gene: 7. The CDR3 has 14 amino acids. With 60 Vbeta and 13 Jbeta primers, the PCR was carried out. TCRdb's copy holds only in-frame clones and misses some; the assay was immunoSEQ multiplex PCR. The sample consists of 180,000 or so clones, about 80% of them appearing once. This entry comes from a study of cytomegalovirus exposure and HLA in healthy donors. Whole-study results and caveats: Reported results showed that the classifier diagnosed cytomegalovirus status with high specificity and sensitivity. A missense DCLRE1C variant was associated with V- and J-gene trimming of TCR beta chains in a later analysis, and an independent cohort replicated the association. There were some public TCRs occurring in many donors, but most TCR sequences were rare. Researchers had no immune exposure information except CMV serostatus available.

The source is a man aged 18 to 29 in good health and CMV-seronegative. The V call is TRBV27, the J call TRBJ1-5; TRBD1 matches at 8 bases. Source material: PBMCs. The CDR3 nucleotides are TGTGCCAGCAGGCCGACAGGGGCTGTTCAGCCCCAGCATTTT. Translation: CASRPTGAVQPQHF.